Listed below are T cell receptor beta chains from one sample, sequenced in a study of blood T cell repertoires in COVID-19. Method: immunoSEQ multiplex PCR; TCRdb's copy keeps in-frame clones and lacks some. The data hold 150,000 to 200,000 clones, with 65% to 85% observed a single time. Specimen: peripheral blood. The receptors derive from an elderly woman with acute or convalescent COVID-19. Each CDR3 is given with its conserved first and last residue. A D gene is named only where the DNA matches it firmly. The size field is filled for only some rows; it gives once, few, many or a size class.

>TRBJ2-1|15|TRBD2|NA|TRBV3-1/TRBV3-2
TGTGCCAGCAGCCAAGGAGCGGGAGAGGCGAATGAGCAGTTCTTC
CASSQGAGEANEQFF
>TRBJ1-5|13|NA|NA|TRBV28
TGTGCCACCGACAGATTTAGCAATCAGCCCCAGCATTTT
CATDRFSNQPQHF
>TRBJ1-1|13|NA|NA|TRBV30
TGTGCCTGGAGTGCAGGCTCGCGGGCTGAAGCTTTCTTT
CAWSAGSRAEAFF
>TRBJ2-5|11|NA|NA|TRBV7-6
TGTGCCAGCAGCCCCGGGGAGACCCAGTACTTC
CASSPGETQYF
>TRBJ2-3|16|TRBD1|NA|TRBV6-5
TGTGCCAGCAGTTACTCGGGGGACAGGATCACAGATACGCAGTATTTT
CASSYSGDRITDTQYF
>TRBJ1-1|15|TRBD1|NA|TRBV5-1
TGCGCCAGCACCCCGGGACAGGGGACGAACACTGAAGCTTTCTTT
CASTPGQGTNTEAFF
>TRBJ1-6|15|TRBD1|NA|TRBV5-1
TGCGCCAGCAGCTCCGGGACAGCCTCCAATTCACCCCTCCACTTT
CASSSGTASNSPLHF
>TRBJ1-6|15|TRBD1|NA|TRBV7-9
TGTGCCAGCAGGGAAACAGGGGGCAATGCTTCACCCCTCCACTTT
CASRETGGNASPLHF
>TRBJ2-5|16|TRBD2|NA|TRBV19
TGTGCCTTCCCCCCGTCCGCGCGGGCGGGGGGGGAGACCCAGTACTTC
CAFPPSARAGGETQYF
>TRBJ1-4|12|NA|NA|TRBV2
TGTGCCAGCAGTGGGACTGGCGTTAAACTGTTTTTT
CASSGTGVKLFF
>TRBJ1-4|15|NA|NA|TRBV29-1
TGCAGCGTTGAAGATCCAGTACAGGGCCGAGAAAAACTGTTTTTT
CSVEDPVQGREKLFF
>TRBJ1-1|13|NA|NA|TRBV2
TGTGCCAGCAGGACCACCGGCGGGTCTGAAGCTTTCTTT
CASRTTGGSEAFF
>TRBJ2-1|16|TRBD1|NA|TRBV30
TGTGCCTGGACCGGGACAGGGGCTCTGTCCTACAATGAGCAGTTCTTC
CAWTGTGALSYNEQFF
>TRBJ1-1|11|TRBD1|few|TRBV29-1
TGCAGCGTTGCGTCCGGCAGGGGGGCTTTCTTT
CSVASGRGAFF
>TRBJ1-5|11|NA|NA|TRBV18
TGTGCCAGCTCACCAGTGTCGGCCCAGCATTTT
CASSPVSAQHF
>TRBJ2-7|13|NA|few|TRBV7-9
TGTGCCAGCAGCTCCGAGGTGGCTTACGAGCAGTACTTC
CASSSEVAYEQYF
>TRBJ1-2|14|NA|few|TRBV6-5
TGTGCCAGCAGTTACTCAACAGTTCCCTATGGCTACACCTTC
CASSYSTVPYGYTF
>TRBJ1-5|15|NA|NA|TRBV2
TGTGCCAGCAGTGGCCAGGGGCCCAGCAATCAGCCCCAGCATTTT
CASSGQGPSNQPQHF
>TRBJ1-6|14|TRBD1|NA|TRBV7-9
TGTGCCAGCAGCCCAGGGGGCCAAGGTTCACCCCTCCACTTT
CASSPGGQGSPLHF
>TRBJ1-2|13|TRBD1|NA|TRBV5-4
TGTGCCAGCAGCCAGGGACAGGTGGTAGGCTACACCTTC
CASSQGQVVGYTF
>TRBJ2-6|15|NA|NA|TRBV2
TGTGCCGGGAGTACCTTAGGCTCTGGGGCCAACGTCCTGACTTTC
CAGSTLGSGANVLTF
>TRBJ2-5|15|TRBD2|NA|TRBV6-2/TRBV6-3
TGTGCCAGCAGTTACCGCGGGAGGGTAGGCGAGACCCAGTACTTC
CASSYRGRVGETQYF
>TRBJ2-1|15|TRBD2|NA|TRBV19
TGTGCCAGTAGCCGAGATACTAGCGGATACAATGAGCAGTTCTTC
CASSRDTSGYNEQFF
>TRBJ1-1|12|NA|NA|TRBV7-8
TGTGCCAGCAGCTTAGCGGGGGGGGAAGCTTTCTTT
CASSLAGGEAFF
>TRBJ1-1|13|NA|NA|TRBV2
TGTGCCAGCTCTGGACAGTTCAACACTGAAGCTTTCTTT
CASSGQFNTEAFF
>TRBJ1-1|14|TRBD1|few|TRBV28
TGTGCCAGCGGGACAGGGGGCGCGGGGACTGAAGCTTTCTTT
CASGTGGAGTEAFF
>TRBJ1-6|14|TRBD1|few|TRBV6-5
TGTGCCACCGACAGGGACAGGGGTAATTCACCCCTCCACTTT
CATDRDRGNSPLHF
>TRBJ2-1|15|TRBD2|once|TRBV3-1/TRBV3-2
TGTGCCAGCAGCCAGGGAGCGGGGTACTACAATGAGCAGTTCTTC
CASSQGAGYYNEQFF
>TRBJ2-3|16|NA|NA|TRBV19
TGTGCCAGTAGTAGCTTCGGGGGGCGAGGCACAGATACGCAGTATTTT
CASSSFGGRGTDTQYF
>TRBJ2-7|14|NA|once|TRBV3-1/TRBV3-2
TGTGCCAGCAGCCTCCGGGACACTACCTACGAGCAGTACTTC
CASSLRDTTYEQYF
>TRBJ1-1|15|TRBD1|NA|TRBV18
TGTGCCAGCTCACCATCGGGACAGGCGAGCACTGAAGCTTTCTTT
CASSPSGQASTEAFF